A single sample gave rise to the 27 T cell receptor beta chains below, sequenced in a study of T cells after yellow fever vaccination (dated by TCRdb to about 2019). Library method: 5' RACE. The sequencer listed for this sample is Illumina HiSeq 2500. TCRdb passed the public sequencing reads through fastp at Q25 and MiXCR, retaining productive beta sequences. Entries are consolidated by CDR3 protein sequence, retaining the most common genes and DNA. The sample table contains some 560,000 distinct CDR3 sequences; only one count was recorded for 15% to 20% of them. The ten most abundant clones make up roughly an eighth of the sample. Sample treatment or condition, as interpreted from the label and publication: live attenuated yellow fever vaccine strain. The material sequenced was PBMCs, taken 15 days after the yellow fever booster vaccination. These TCRs come from a man aged 25 to 40 who received the YFV17D yellow fever vaccine.

The chain links TRBV20-1 to TRBJ2-1; 7 positions agree with TRBD2. This CDR3 comprises 14 residues. Germline V gives CDR1 DFQATT, CDR2 SNEGSKA (reference sequence). The trim removed 6 bases at V and 4 bases at J, leaving 9 bases unmatched. This chain's CDR3 is CSALGLAVYNEQFF. CDR3 nucleotide sequence: TGCAGTGCCCTCGGTCTAGCGGTGTACAATGAGCAGTTCTTC.

This clonotype turned up a few times. The rearrangement links TRBV5-6 to TRBJ2-1, with 14 bases fitting TRBD2. J was trimmed by 14 bases and V by 1 base; bases with no gene match: 14. The germline V gene has CDR1 SGHDT and CDR2 YYEEEE. The CDR3 is made up of 17 amino acids. The DNA for the CDR3 is TGTGCCAGCAGCTTGTGGGGACTGACTAGCGGGAGGGATGGCGAGTTCTTC. Translation gives CASSLWGLTSGRDGEFF. Full variable domain (outside the CDR3, taken from reference TRBV5-6 and TRBJ2-1): DAGVTQSPTHLIKTRGQQVTLRCSPKSGHDTVSWYQQALGQGPQFIFQYYEEEERQRGNFPDRFSGHQFPNYSSELNVNALLLGDSALYLCASSLWGLTSGRDGEFFGPGTRLTVL.

The chain is built from TRBV15 and TRBJ2-5; no definite D call. Between the trimmed V and J ends, which lost 1 base and 7 bases, there was a span of 4 bases. There are 11 residues in the CDR3. CDR1 is LNHNV and CDR2 is YYDKDF in the germline V gene (reference sequence). CDR3: CATSRGRTQYF. The CDR3 nucleotides read TGTGCCACCAGCAGAGGTCGGACCCAGTACTTC.

The chain couples TRBV5-1 to TRBJ1-4, with D hard to call. CDR3 length: 13 residues. V was clipped by 1 base and J by 8 bases, with 9 bases between them. CDR1 is SGHRS, CDR2 YFSETQ, per germline. The CDR3 region is CASSLTEREKLFF. In DNA form, the CDR3 reads TGCGCCAGCAGCTTGACAGAAAGGGAAAAACTGTTTTTT. Combining the CDR3 with reference TRBV5-1 and TRBJ1-4 gives the whole variable domain KAGVTQTPRYLIKTRGQQVTLSCSPISGHRSVSWYQQTPGQGLQFLFEYFSETQRNKGNFPGRFSGRQFSNSRSEMNVSTLELGDSALYLCASSLTEREKLFFGSGTQLSVL.

CDR3 protein: CSATSTAPYGYTF. CDR3 bases: TGCAGTGCTACCTCGACGGCGCCCTATGGCTACACCTTC. The V call is TRBV20-1, the J call TRBJ1-2; D gene unclear. Germline V gives CDR1 DFQATT, CDR2 SNEGSKA (reference sequence). Trimming cost V 4 bases and J 4 bases, with 13 bases left between them. This CDR3 contains 13 residues.

This clonotype occurred a few times. The genes are TRBV2 and TRBJ2-5; D unresolved. The ends were cut back, 2 bases at V and 3 bases at J, with 10 bases in the middle. The CDR3 totals 14 residues. The V gene's germline CDR1 is SNHLY and CDR2 FYNNEI. CDR3 amino acids: CASSENPIKETQYF. In nucleotides, the CDR3 is TGTGCCAGCAGTGAAAATCCCATAAAAGAGACCCAGTACTTC.

The chain carries TRBV7-9 and TRBJ1-1, with no clear D. V was cut by 5 bases and J by 7 bases, with 8 bases left in between. This CDR3 is built from 11 residues. The V gene's germline CDR1 is SEHNR and CDR2 FQNEAQ (reference sequence). CDR3 loop: CASSVINEAFF. CDR3 DNA sequence: TGTGCCAGCAGCGTCATAAATGAAGCTTTCTTT. The full variable domain, in which reference TRBV7-9 and TRBJ1-1 provide the parts outside the CDR3, is DTGVSQNPRHKITKRGQNVTFRCDPISEHNRLYWYRQTLGQGPEFLTYFQNEAQLEKSRLLSDRFSAERPKGSFSTLEIQRTEQGDSAMYLCASSVINEAFFGQGTRLTVV.

This clonotype was seen a few times. The chain recombines TRBV27 with TRBJ2-7, with 12 positions matching TRBD2. Germline loops: CDR1 MNHEY, CDR2 SMNVEV (reference sequence). This CDR3 contains 14 residues. V lost 6 bases and J lost 6; bases outside the gene matches: 6. The CDR3 DNA reads as TGTGCCAGCAGGCTAGCGGGAGGGCCCTCCGAGCAGTACTTC. This translates into CASRLAGGPSEQYF.

The table lists this clonotype with a few counts. An end of the junction does not agree with germline; a read error may underlie this. This rearrangement joins TRBV7-9 to TRBJ2-1; 9 nucleotides match TRBD1. Germline-derived CDR1 and CDR2 are SEHNR and FQNEAQ (reference sequence). The CDR3 consists of 10 residues. CDR3 region: CASSRDRDSF. The CDR3 bases are TGTGCCAGCAGCCGGGACAGGGATTCCTTC.

The table lists this clonotype with a few counts. The rearrangement uses TRBV20-1 and TRBJ1-1; D is unclear. V was shortened by 3 bases and J by 3 bases, with 14 bases between the two germline ends. Per the germline V gene, CDR1 is DFQATT and CDR2 is SNEGSKA (reference sequence). CDR3 length equals 14 residues. The CDR3 region has the DNA TGCAGTGCTAGTGAGGCATCCCCAGACACTGAAGCTTTCTTT. Amino acids: CSASEASPDTEAFF.

This sequence joins TRBV28 and TRBJ2-7; TRBD2 matches 8 bases. V was pared by 4 bases and J by 7 bases, with 9 bases of the junction left unmatched. This CDR3 has 14 residues. In germline, CDR1 is MDHEN, CDR2 SYDVKM. As DNA, the CDR3 is TGTGCCAGCAGTTGGGCTAGCGGGCGGTTGGAGCAGTACTTC. Amino acids: CASSWASGRLEQYF. The whole variable domain, filled in from reference TRBV28 and TRBJ2-7, reads DVKVTQSSRYLVKRTGEKVFLECVQDMDHENMFWYRQDPGLGLRLIYFSYDVKMKEKGDIPEGYSVSREKKERFSLILESASTNQTSMYLCASSWASGRLEQYFGPGTRLTVT.

This clonotype appeared a few times. The V and J genes are TRBV4-3 and TRBJ2-7, with D perhaps TRBD1 (6 bases). Germline CDR1 LGHNA, CDR2 YSLEER. This CDR3 is 16 amino acids long. With 1 base removed from V and 6 bases from J, the gap between germline ends came to 19 bases. CDR3 residues: CASSQVRNLQGTEQYF. DNA of the CDR3: TGCGCCAGCAGCCAAGTGAGGAACCTACAGGGAACCGAGCAGTACTTC.

The table lists this clonotype with a few counts. V and J are TRBV10-1 and TRBJ2-1; weak D call: TRBD1 (6 bases). V was clipped by 1 base and J by 8 bases, with 24 bases between them. This CDR3 is 18 amino acids long. Germline V gene lookup returns CDR1 WNHNN and CDR2 SYGVQD (reference sequence). In nucleotides, the CDR3 is TGCGCCAGCAGTGAGTGGGGGCACTCAAGCAGGGTAATGGATGAGCAGTTCTTC. This gives the protein CASSEWGHSSRVMDEQFF.

In its sample, this clonotype was seen a few times. Here the CDR3 reads CASRDNSGRMTGELFF. CDR3 coding DNA: TGTGCCAGCAGAGACAATAGCGGGAGAATGACCGGGGAGCTGTTTTTT. V and J are TRBV6-1 and TRBJ2-2; TRBD2 matches at 9 bases. The CDR3 totals 16 residues. CDR1 is MNHNS, CDR2 SASEGT, per germline. Trimming took 6 bases from V and 5 from J; bases not matched to a gene: 10.

This chain links TRBV20-1 with TRBJ2-7; D is undetermined. CDR1 is DFQATT and CDR2 is SNEGSKA in the germline V gene (reference sequence). V shed 0 bases and J shed 2 bases, with 11 bases lying between them. There are 14 residues in the CDR3. CDR3 sequence reads: CSARETRQAYEQYF. The CDR3 region has the DNA TGCAGTGCTAGAGAGACGCGTCAGGCCTACGAGCAGTACTTC.

This clonotype occurred a few times. The genes are TRBV12-3 or TRBV12-4 and TRBJ2-7, with TRBD1 as a possible D gene (6 bases). The CDR3 sequence is 16 residues long. V lost 6 bases and J lost 0, with 18 bases in between. The CDR3 DNA sequence: TGTGCCAGCAGAGGAATTACAGGGTCAAGCTCCTACGAGCAGTACTTC. It is translated as CASRGITGSSSYEQYF.

The table lists this clonotype with a few counts. The chain uses TRBV20-1 and TRBJ1-5, with D unresolved. In germline, CDR1 is DFQATT, CDR2 SNEGSKA (reference sequence). CDR3 length: 14 residues. V lost 0 bases and J lost 1, with 7 bases in between. The CDR3 loop reads CSARDPGSNQPQHF. The DNA of the CDR3 is TGCAGTGCTAGAGATCCCGGGAGCAATCAGCCCCAGCATTTT.

The chain employs TRBV15 and TRBJ2-7; D unclear. In germline, CDR1 is LNHNV, CDR2 YYDKDF (reference sequence). The V and J ends lost 8 bases and 6 bases respectively, with 11 bases between them. CDR3 size: 11 residues. The CDR3 spells CATRGAGEQYF. As DNA, the CDR3 is TGTGCCACCCGTGGCGCCGGCGAGCAGTACTTC.

V and J are TRBV4-3 and TRBJ2-1, with D unclear. Trimming cost V 5 bases and J 2 bases, with 10 bases left between them. This CDR3 spans 14 amino acids. Germline CDR1 is LGHNA and CDR2 is YSLEER. The CDR3 loop is CASSSINTYNEQFF. In nucleotides, the CDR3 is TGCGCCAGCAGCTCGATAAACACCTACAATGAGCAGTTCTTC.

This clonotype was recorded a few times. This chain links TRBV30 with TRBJ1-1; no clear D gene. This CDR3 region has 12 residues. Germline-derived CDR1 and CDR2 are GTSNPN and SVGIG (reference sequence). V was shortened by 5 bases and J by 7 bases, with 14 bases between the two germline ends. The CDR3 DNA is TGTGCCTGGGAGGTTGTACAGAGTGAAGCTTTCTTT. This gives the protein CAWEVVQSEAFF.

This clonotype appeared a single time. The rearrangement joins TRBV20-1 to TRBJ2-7; TRBD2 aligns across 11 bases. CDR3 size: 16 residues. The germline CDR1 and CDR2 sequences are DFQATT and SNEGSKA (reference sequence). V dropped 3 bases and J dropped 4; count of bases not matched to a gene: 11. The CDR3 here is CSASLAGGPSDYEQYF. Here the CDR3 DNA reads TGCAGTGCTAGTCTAGCGGGAGGCCCCTCCGATTACGAGCAGTACTTC.

The gene calls are TRBV4-2 and TRBJ2-6; weak D call: TRBD1 (6 bases). The V gene lost 2 bases and the J gene lost 2 bases, with 13 bases spanning the gap. Germline V lookup: CDR1 LGHNA, CDR2 YNFKEQ. This CDR3 region has 17 residues. The CDR3 DNA reads as TGTGCCAGCAGCCAATCTACAGGGCGGACTGGGGCCAACGTCCTGACTTTC. Protein: CASSQSTGRTGANVLTF.

This clonotype was recorded a few times. The rearrangement joins TRBV27 to TRBJ2-2, with 7 positions matching TRBD1. CDR1 MNHEY and CDR2 SMNVEV come from the germline V gene (reference sequence). The V and J ends lost 4 bases and 4 bases, in that order; junction bases with no gene match: 6. The CDR3 loop spans 15 amino acids. The CDR3 nucleotides are TGTGCCAGCAGTTCCCTGGGACAGACCACCGGGGAGCTGTTTTTT. Translating it yields CASSSLGQTTGELFF.

V gene TRBV29-1 combines with J gene TRBJ2-7, with TRBD1 matching 7 bases. The CDR3 extends over 13 amino acids. Germline trimming cut 4 bases from V and 2 bases from J; bases unmatched to any gene: 5. CDR1 SQVTM and CDR2 ANQGSEA come from the germline V gene. The CDR3 loop is CSVATGTTYEQYF. CDR3 bases: TGCAGCGTTGCGACAGGGACCACCTACGAGCAGTACTTC.

This chain joins TRBV20-1 and TRBJ2-7; D is perhaps TRBD2 (5 bases). The CDR3 sequence is 13 residues long. Germline V gene data show CDR1 as DFQATT and CDR2 as SNEGSKA (reference sequence). V was trimmed by 3 bases and J by 0 bases, leaving 9 bases between them. The DNA for the CDR3 is TGCAGTGCTAGGGACTCGCCCTCCTACGAGCAGTACTTC. It yields the protein CSARDSPSYEQYF.

This clonotype was found a few times. The V and J genes are TRBV10-3 and TRBJ2-7, with a possible D match to TRBD1 (5 bases). The CDR3 runs to 12 residues. V shed 7 bases and J shed 2 bases, with 9 bases lying between them. Germline loops: CDR1 ENHRY, CDR2 SYGVKD. In nucleotides, the CDR3 is TGTGCCATCACGGACACCACCTACGAGCAGTACTTC. It translates to CAITDTTYEQYF.

This clonotype came up a few times. The gene calls are TRBV9 and TRBJ2-6; D is ambiguous. Trimming took off 3 bases at V and 0 bases at J, with 13 bases between the two ends. Germline loops: CDR1 SGDLS, CDR2 YYNGEE. This CDR3 region has 17 residues. CDR3 loop: CASSDPLTHSGANVLTF. For the CDR3, the DNA is TGTGCCAGCAGCGACCCCTTGACCCACTCTGGGGCCAACGTCCTGACTTTC.